Reported below is one T cell receptor beta chain. Its cognate antigen is unknown. This table comes from immunoSEQ multiplex PCR, and its TCRdb copy is limited to in-frame clones, with some not included. The profile covers 440,000 or so clones, with around 91% appearing a single time and approximately 4.5% taken by the ten largest. These data come from a study of Ad26.COV2.S vaccination and SARS-CoV-2 variants. Study-level background: The donor was enrolled in the Ad26.COV2.S arm of the COV1001 trial. Each vaccinee took Ad26.COV2.S intramuscularly, once or twice 56 days apart. Whole-study findings and limits: The study found higher spike-specific TCR breadth in vaccine than placebo recipients.

Germline assignment: CDR1 SGDLS and CDR2 YYNGEE. Trimming removed 0 bases from V and 1 base from J, with 4 bases in between. The CDR3 consists of 13 residues. Treatment described: some 20 received Ad26.COV2.S at low or high dose, single or two shots; about 5 received placebo; per-sample allocation not given. After the first vaccine or placebo injection, samples were drawn on day 63. Wuhan-strain spike was delivered by a replication-incompetent Ad26 vector. Sequenced material: peripheral blood, taken in a trial of Ad26.COV2.S vaccine versus placebo. The sequence was collected from a person aged 18-60 years who received the Ad26.COV2.S COVID-19 vaccine or a placebo. The gene calls are TRBV9 and TRBJ1-2; D is unclear. In DNA form, the CDR3 reads TGTGCCAGCAGCGTAGCAAGTAACTATGGCTACACCTTC. It is translated as CASSVASNYGYTF. Full variable domain (outside the CDR3, taken from reference TRBV9 and TRBJ1-2): DSGVTQTPKHLITATGQRVTLRCSPRSGDLSVYWYQQSLDQGLQFLIQYYNGEERAKGNILERFSAQQFPDLHSELNLSSLELGDSALYFCASSVASNYGYTFGSGTRLTVV.